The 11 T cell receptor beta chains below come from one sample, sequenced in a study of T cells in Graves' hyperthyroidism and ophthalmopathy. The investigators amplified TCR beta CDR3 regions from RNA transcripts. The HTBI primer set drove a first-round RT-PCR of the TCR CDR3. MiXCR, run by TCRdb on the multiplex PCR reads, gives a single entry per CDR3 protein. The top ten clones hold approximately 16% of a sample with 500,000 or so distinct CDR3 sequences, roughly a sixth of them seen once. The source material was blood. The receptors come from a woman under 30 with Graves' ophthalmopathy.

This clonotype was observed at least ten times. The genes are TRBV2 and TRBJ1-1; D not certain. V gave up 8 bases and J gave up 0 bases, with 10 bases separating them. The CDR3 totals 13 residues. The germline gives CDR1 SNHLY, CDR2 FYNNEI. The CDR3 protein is CASWWRLNTEAFF. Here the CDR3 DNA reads TGTGCCAGCTGGTGGCGGCTGAACACTGAAGCTTTCTTT.

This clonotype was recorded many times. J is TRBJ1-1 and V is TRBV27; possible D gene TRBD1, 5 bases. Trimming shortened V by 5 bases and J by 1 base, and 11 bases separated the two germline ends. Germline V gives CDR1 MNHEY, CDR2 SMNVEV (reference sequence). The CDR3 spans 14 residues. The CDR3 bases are TGTGCCAGCAGTGGGGGTAGTGCGAACACTGAAGCTTTCTTT. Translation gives CASSGGSANTEAFF.

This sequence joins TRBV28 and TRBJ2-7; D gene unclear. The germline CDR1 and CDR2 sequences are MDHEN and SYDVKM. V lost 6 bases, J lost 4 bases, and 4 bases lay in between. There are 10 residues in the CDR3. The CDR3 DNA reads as TGTGCCAGCAGAAGATACGAGCAGTACTTC. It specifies CASRRYEQYF.

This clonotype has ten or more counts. The CDR3 spells CASRSGTDSYEQYF. The CDR3 bases are TGTGCCAGTCGATCCGGGACAGACTCCTACGAGCAGTACTTC. The chain is built from TRBV6-2 or TRBV6-3 and TRBJ2-7; TRBD1 agrees at 7 bases. This CDR3 comprises 14 residues. From germline, CDR1 is MNHEY and CDR2 SVGEGT. With 9 bases clipped from V and 0 bases from J, the junction kept 8 bases outside the gene matches.

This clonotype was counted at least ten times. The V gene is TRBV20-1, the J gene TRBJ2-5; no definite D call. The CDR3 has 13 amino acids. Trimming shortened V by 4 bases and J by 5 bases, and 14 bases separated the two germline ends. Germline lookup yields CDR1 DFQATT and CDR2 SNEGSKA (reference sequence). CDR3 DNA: TGCAGTGCTACAACCCCCTCTTGGGAGACCCAGTACTTC. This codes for CSATTPSWETQYF.

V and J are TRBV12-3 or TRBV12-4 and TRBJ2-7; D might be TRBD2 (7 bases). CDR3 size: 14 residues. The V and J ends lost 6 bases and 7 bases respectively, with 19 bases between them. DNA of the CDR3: TGTGCCAGCAGCGAGGGGGGGCCTATTACGGAGCAGTACTTC. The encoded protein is CASSEGGPITEQYF.

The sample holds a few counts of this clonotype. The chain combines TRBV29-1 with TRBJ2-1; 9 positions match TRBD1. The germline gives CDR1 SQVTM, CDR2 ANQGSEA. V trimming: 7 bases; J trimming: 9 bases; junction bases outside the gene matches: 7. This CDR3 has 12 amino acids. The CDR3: CSAGQGEAEQFF. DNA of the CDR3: TGCAGCGCGGGACAGGGAGAGGCTGAGCAGTTCTTC.

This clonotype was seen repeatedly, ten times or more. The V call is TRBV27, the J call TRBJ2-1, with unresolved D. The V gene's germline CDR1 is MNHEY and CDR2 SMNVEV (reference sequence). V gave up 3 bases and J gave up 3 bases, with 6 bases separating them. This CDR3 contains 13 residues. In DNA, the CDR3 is TGTGCCAGCAGTTTGCCCCGCTACAATGAGCAGTTCTTC. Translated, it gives CASSLPRYNEQFF.

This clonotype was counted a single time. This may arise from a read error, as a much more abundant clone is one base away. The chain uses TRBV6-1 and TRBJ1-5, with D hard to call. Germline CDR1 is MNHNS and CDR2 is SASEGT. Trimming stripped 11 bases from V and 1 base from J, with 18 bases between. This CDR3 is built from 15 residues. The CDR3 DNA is TGTGCCTCTCTGGAAGCAGGAGGCAGCAATCAGCCCCAGCATTTT. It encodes CASLEAGGSNQPQHF.

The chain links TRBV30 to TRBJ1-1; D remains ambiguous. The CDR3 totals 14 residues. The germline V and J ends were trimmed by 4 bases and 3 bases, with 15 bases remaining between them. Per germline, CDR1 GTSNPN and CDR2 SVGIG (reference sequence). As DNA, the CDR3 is TGTGCCTGGACCCTGGGCGCAGGCGACACTGAAGCTTTCTTT. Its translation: CAWTLGAGDTEAFF.

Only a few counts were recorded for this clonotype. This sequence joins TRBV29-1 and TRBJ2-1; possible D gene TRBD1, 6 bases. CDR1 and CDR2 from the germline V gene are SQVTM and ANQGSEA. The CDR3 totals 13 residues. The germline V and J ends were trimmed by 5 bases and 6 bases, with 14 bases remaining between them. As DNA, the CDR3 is TGCAGCGTTCCGGAACAGGGTCCCAATGAGCAGTTCTTC. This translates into CSVPEQGPNEQFF.